The 23 T cell receptor beta chains listed next were all sequenced from one sample in a study of T-cell reconstitution after alpha-beta-depleted transplantation in children. Unique molecular identifiers were built into the TCRbeta library. TCRdb passed the PCR reads through MiXCR, listing each CDR3 protein once. Among 200,000 to 250,000 distinct CDR3 sequences, roughly a quarter were seen once, and the ten largest hold about 5%. The sequencing here drew on PBMCs, mostly from graft donor cells, taken 360 days after TCRalphabeta/CD19-depleted stem cell transplant. The receptors here all came from a female patient aged 2 to 10 who had a stem cell transplant for congenital amegakaryocytic thrombocytopenia, so the T cells may come from the graft donor.

This clonotype was detected only a few times. This chain links TRBV5-6 with TRBJ2-1, with TRBD2 matching 10 bases. Per germline, CDR1 SGHDT and CDR2 YYEEEE. CDR3 length: 15 residues. The junction had 7 bases not matched to a gene; V was cut back by 2 bases and J by 8 bases. The DNA of the CDR3 is TGTGCCAGCAGCTTCGGAAGCGGGGGGGCGGATGAGCAGTTCTTC. Translating gives CASSFGSGGADEQFF.

The chain combines TRBV6-2 or TRBV6-3 with TRBJ2-7; D unresolved. The ends were cut back, 2 bases at V and 3 bases at J, with 8 bases in the middle. Germline V gene data show CDR1 as MNHEY and CDR2 as SVGEGT. CDR3 size: 13 residues. The CDR3 DNA sequence: TGTGCCAGCAGTTACGCGGCGGACTACGAGCAGTACTTC. It translates to CASSYAADYEQYF.

This clonotype was seen a few times. The J gene is TRBJ2-1, the V gene TRBV10-3; D perhaps matches TRBD2 (5 bases). Germline V gene sequence: CDR1 ENHRY, CDR2 SYGVKD. The length of the CDR3 is 12 residues. V was cut by 5 bases and J by 7 bases, with 9 bases left in between. The DNA of the CDR3 is TGTGCCATCAGTACCCAGCGGAATGAGCAGTTCTTC. Translated: CAISTQRNEQFF.

The genes are TRBV5-1 and TRBJ2-1, with D perhaps TRBD1 or TRBD2 (6 bases each). The CDR3 is 17 amino acids. V shed 4 bases and J shed 8 bases, with 25 bases lying between them. The germline CDR1 and CDR2 sequences are SGHRS and YFSETQ. CDR3 residues: CASSPIFRGRGSDEQFF. Written as DNA, the CDR3 is TGCGCCAGCAGCCCGATATTCCGGGGGCGCGGGTCTGATGAGCAGTTCTTC.

Many counts were recorded for this clonotype. V usage is TRBV12-3 or TRBV12-4 and J usage is TRBJ2-3; the D gene is possibly TRBD2 (6 bases). V gave up 4 bases and J gave up 2 bases, with 10 bases separating them. The CDR3 sequence is 14 residues long. CDR3 nucleotides: TGTGCCAGCAGTTATAGCGGCTCCACAGATACGCAGTATTTT. Translated, it gives CASSYSGSTDTQYF.

This clonotype was counted a few times. This chain joins TRBV12-3 or TRBV12-4 and TRBJ1-2, with a weak D call TRBD1 (6 bases). The CDR3 is 13 residues long. V lost 6 bases and J 2 bases, leaving 10 bases between the germline ends. CDR3 DNA sequence: TGTGCCAGCAGGGCAGGGGAAAACTATGGCTACACCTTC. Translating gives CASRAGENYGYTF.

V usage is TRBV12-3 or TRBV12-4 and J usage is TRBJ1-2; D not resolved. This CDR3 is 12 amino acids long. V was clipped by 2 bases and J by 8 bases, with 9 bases between them. The CDR3 spells CASSLFSLGYTF. The DNA of the CDR3 is TGTGCCAGCAGTTTATTTTCTTTAGGCTACACCTTC.

CDR3 loop: CASSPGTIQETQYF. The CDR3 DNA sequence: TGTGCCAGCAGCCCCGGGACTATCCAAGAGACCCAGTACTTC. The V gene is TRBV7-2, the J gene TRBJ2-5; 7 positions agree with TRBD2. J gave up 1 base and V 5 bases, and 4 bases lay outside the gene matches. The germline CDR1 and CDR2 sequences are SGHTA and FQGNSA. The CDR3 spans 14 residues.

This clonotype appeared a few times. The chain couples TRBV6-5 to TRBJ1-1; tentative D call: TRBD1 (5 bases). V lost 4 bases and J 4 bases, leaving 16 bases between the germline ends. Germline assignment: CDR1 MNHEY and CDR2 SVGAGI. The CDR3 extends over 15 amino acids. The CDR3 reads CASSWGKLHITEAFF. The CDR3 DNA reads TGTGCCAGCAGTTGGGGGAAACTGCATATCACTGAAGCTTTCTTT.

This clonotype was observed many times. The V and J genes are TRBV29-1 and TRBJ2-7; 9 bases match TRBD1. V gave up 7 bases and J gave up 4 bases; unmatched junction bases: 5. The CDR3 is made up of 12 amino acids. The germline V gene has CDR1 SQVTM and CDR2 ANQGSEA. As DNA, the CDR3 is TGCAGCGCTTCGGGACAGGGTTACGAGCAGTACTTC. This sequence encodes CSASGQGYEQYF.

The V gene is TRBV20-1, the J gene TRBJ2-7; 10 positions match TRBD1. Trimming at V came to 6 bases and at J to 7 bases, leaving 6 bases not matched to a gene. Germline V lookup: CDR1 DFQATT, CDR2 SNEGSKA (reference sequence). The CDR3 runs 12 residues. CDR3 sequence (DNA): TGCAGTGCGCGACAGGGGGCGGGGGAGCAGTACTTC. Amino acid sequence: CSARQGAGEQYF.

Concerning this clonotype itself: The conserved phenylalanine or tryptophan normally closing the CDR3 is absent here, so this likely arose from a read error. The gene calls are TRBV28 and TRBJ1-1; TRBD1 matches at 10 bases. Losses at the gene ends were 1 base for V and 2 bases for J; bases not matched to a gene: 7. The germline CDR1 and CDR2 sequences are MDHEN and SYDVKM. The CDR3 extends over 17 amino acids. CDR3 loop: CASSLLYGTGANTEAFL. The CDR3 DNA reads TGTGCCAGCAGTTTATTATACGGGACAGGGGCAAACACTGAAGCTTTCCTT.

The J gene is TRBJ1-1, the V gene TRBV18; TRBD1 is a possible D gene (5 bases). The length of the CDR3 is 14 residues. Germline V gene sequence: CDR1 KGHSH, CDR2 LQKENI. The V end was cut by 5 bases, the J end by 9 bases, with 19 bases between. CDR3 sequence (DNA): TGTGCCAGCTCAGTTGGGGCCGAAGGGATGCAAGCTTTCTTT. Residues: CASSVGAEGMQAFF.

In this sample, this clonotype turned up many times. This chain connects TRBV10-3 to TRBJ1-5; D unclear. CDR3 length: 13 residues. Trimming left V 4 bases short and J 1 base short, with 5 bases between. Germline-derived CDR1 and CDR2 are ENHRY and SYGVKD. This CDR3 is CAISGESNQPQHF. CDR3 nucleotide sequence: TGTGCCATCAGTGGGGAGAGCAATCAGCCCCAGCATTTT.

This chain links TRBV6-2 or TRBV6-3 with TRBJ1-1; a weak D match, TRBD1 (5 bases). CDR3 length equals 16 residues. Germline V gene sequence: CDR1 MNHEY, CDR2 SVGEGT. Deletions cut 3 bases from V and 0 bases from J, with 14 bases between. CDR3 in amino acids: CASSYSWGRLNTEAFF. The CDR3 nucleotides are TGTGCCAGCAGTTATAGTTGGGGCAGGCTGAACACTGAAGCTTTCTTT.

This clonotype came up a few times. The J gene is TRBJ2-7, the V gene TRBV7-2; TRBD2 might be the D (5 bases). Germline V lookup: CDR1 SGHTA, CDR2 FQGNSA. The CDR3 is made up of 15 amino acids. The germline V and J ends were trimmed by 2 bases and 3 bases, with 14 bases remaining between them. This CDR3 is CASSLRGGSIYEQYF. CDR3 DNA sequence: TGTGCCAGCAGCTTACGGGGTGGATCAATCTACGAGCAGTACTTC.

This clonotype was recorded only once. The genes are TRBV18 and TRBJ1-1, with TRBD1 as a possible D gene (5 bases). The CDR3 extends over 14 amino acids. Germline values: CDR1 KGHSH, CDR2 LQKENI. V gave up 6 bases and J gave up 2 bases, with 13 bases separating them. CDR3 sequence (DNA): TGTGCCAGCTCCCCGACAGTAGTTAACACTGAAGCTTTCTTT. Protein: CASSPTVVNTEAFF.

This clonotype has ten or more counts. The chain links TRBV5-1 to TRBJ2-3; D is undetermined. Germline assignment: CDR1 SGHRS and CDR2 YFSETQ. This CDR3 comprises 17 residues. The germline V and J ends were trimmed by 2 bases and 0 bases, with 16 bases remaining between them. The CDR3 DNA reads as TGCGCCAGCAGCTTACACCCAGGCTCCACTAGCACAGATACGCAGTATTTT. Translating gives CASSLHPGSTSTDTQYF.

The chain carries TRBV4-3 and TRBJ2-3, with D hard to call. CDR1 and CDR2 from the germline V gene are LGHNA and YSLEER. V lost 0 bases to trimming and J lost 2 bases, with 15 bases between them. This CDR3 is built from 17 residues. The chain's CDR3 is CASSQEPTLTPTDTQYF. The CDR3 DNA is TGCGCCAGCAGCCAAGAGCCTACCTTAACCCCCACAGATACGCAGTATTTT.

In this sample, this clonotype turned up a few times. The V and J genes are TRBV5-1 and TRBJ1-2; TRBD1 is a possible D gene (6 bases). The CDR3 consists of 15 residues. CDR1 and CDR2 from the germline V gene are SGHRS and YFSETQ. V was clipped by 0 bases and J by 4 bases, with 13 bases between them. In DNA form, the CDR3 reads TGCGCCAGCAGCTTGGTCGCAGGGGATGGCTATGGCTACACCTTC. Protein: CASSLVAGDGYGYTF.

This clonotype was seen a few times. The chain uses TRBV5-1 and TRBJ2-3; 9 bases are a match to TRBD2. CDR1 is SGHRS, CDR2 YFSETQ, per germline. The V segment lost 3 bases and the J segment 4 bases; nucleotides outside the gene matches: 9. The CDR3 is 16 amino acids. Here the CDR3 reads CASSWDAGGPSDTQYF. In nucleotides, the CDR3 is TGCGCCAGCAGCTGGGATGCGGGGGGGCCCTCAGATACGCAGTATTTT.

There are a few counts of this clonotype. This chain connects TRBV12-3 or TRBV12-4 to TRBJ2-5, with TRBD2 matching 13 bases. This CDR3 spans 15 amino acids. J gave up 4 bases and V 5 bases, and 4 bases lay outside the gene matches. The CDR3: CASSGTSGGAETQYF. The CDR3 region has the DNA TGTGCCAGCAGTGGCACTAGCGGGGGGGCAGAGACCCAGTACTTC.

The chain employs TRBV29-1 and TRBJ1-1; TRBD1 matches at 7 bases. Looked up from germline, CDR1 is SQVTM and CDR2 is ANQGSEA. The CDR3 length is 12 residues. V trimming: 7 bases; J trimming: 2 bases; junction bases outside the gene matches: 4. CDR3 sequence reads: CSDTGVNTEAFF. In DNA, the CDR3 is TGCAGCGACACAGGGGTTAACACTGAAGCTTTCTTT.